The 31 T cell receptor beta chains listed next were all sequenced from one sample in a study of OX40 agonist ivuxolimab in advanced cancers. Assay: immunoSEQ multiplex PCR; the TCRdb copy retains only in-frame clones and omits some. In the table there are roughly 35,000 clones, about nine tenths of which are singletons. The sample consisted of CD4+ or CD8+ T cells sorted from blood, taken in a trial of the OX40 agonist ivuxolimab. The receptors come from an adult with an advanced solid tumor such as melanoma, head and neck, liver or kidney cancer.

The chain links TRBV14 to TRBJ1-4; 9 bases align to TRBD1. The CDR3 contains 17 residues. Per germline, CDR1 SGHDN and CDR2 FVKESK. The V gene end was trimmed by 4 bases and the J gene end by 8 bases; junction bases not matched to a gene: 14. CDR3 residues: CASSRDSGEQGAEKLFF. In DNA, the CDR3 is TGTGCCAGCAGCCGAGATTCAGGGGAACAGGGGGCGGAAAAACTGTTTTTT.

The chain has TRBV5-6 and TRBJ1-1; no firm D call. Germline values: CDR1 SGHDT, CDR2 YYEEEE. This CDR3 comprises 12 residues. V was trimmed by 6 bases and J by 1 base, leaving 7 bases between them. The CDR3 region is CASKFGNTEAFF. The CDR3 nucleotides are TGTGCCAGCAAATTTGGGAACACTGAAGCTTTCTTT.

The rearrangement links TRBV18 to TRBJ2-3; 7 nucleotides line up with TRBD2. The CDR3 covers 15 residues. Germline V gene data show CDR1 as KGHSH and CDR2 as LQKENI. After removal of 2 bases from V and 1 base from J, the junction contained 3 bases not matched to a gene. Here the CDR3 DNA reads TGTGCCAGCTCACCAGCGGGAGCCGGCACAGATACGCAGTATTTT. As protein: CASSPAGAGTDTQYF.

The V gene is TRBV27, the J gene TRBJ2-5; D gene uncertain. The CDR3 consists of 16 residues. CDR1 is MNHEY and CDR2 is SMNVEV in the germline V gene (reference sequence). Trimming removed 3 bases at V and 5 bases at J, with 19 bases between. CDR3 residues: CASSFSSNAIGETQYF. CDR3 in DNA: TGTGCCAGCAGTTTCTCCTCGAATGCGATAGGGGAGACCCAGTACTTC.

The chain has TRBV15 and TRBJ2-1; D is unclear. V gave up 3 bases and J gave up 5 bases, with 2 bases separating them. CDR1 LNHNV and CDR2 YYDKDF come from the germline V gene (reference sequence). The CDR3 extends over 11 amino acids. DNA of the CDR3: TGTGCCACCAGCAGGAACAATGAGCAGTTCTTC. Translation gives CATSRNNEQFF.

V usage is TRBV5-6 and J usage is TRBJ1-1, with unresolved D. The CDR3 is 13 residues long. Germline V gives CDR1 SGHDT, CDR2 YYEEEE. Trimming took off 1 base at V and 6 bases at J, with 10 bases between the two ends. This CDR3 reads CASSLIGRPEAFF. The CDR3 region has the DNA TGTGCCAGCAGCTTGATCGGGCGACCTGAAGCTTTCTTT. Supplemented by reference TRBV5-6 and TRBJ1-1, the full variable domain reads DAGVTQSPTHLIKTRGQQVTLRCSPKSGHDTVSWYQQALGQGPQFIFQYYEEEERQRGNFPDRFSGHQFPNYSSELNVNALLLGDSALYLCASSLIGRPEAFFGQGTRLTVV.

The chain employs TRBV4-3 and TRBJ1-5; D gene ambiguous. Trimming removed 2 bases from V and 3 bases from J, with 11 bases in between. Germline-derived CDR1 and CDR2 are LGHNA and YSLEER. This CDR3 has 15 residues. The DNA of the CDR3 is TGCGCCAGCAGCCAACTCACGGGCCCCAATCAGCCCCAGCATTTT. Amino acid sequence: CASSQLTGPNQPQHF.

This chain links TRBV4-3 with TRBJ2-7; D is uncertain. Between the trimmed V and J ends, which lost 4 bases and 0 bases, there was a span of 13 bases. Looked up from germline, CDR1 is LGHNA and CDR2 is YSLEER. The CDR3 sequence is 15 residues long. The CDR3 protein is CASSPTRSFSYEQYF. The DNA of the CDR3 is TGCGCCAGCAGCCCTACGCGGAGTTTCTCCTACGAGCAGTACTTC.

The chain is built from TRBV20-1 and TRBJ2-5; D is unclear. The V gene's germline CDR1 is DFQATT and CDR2 SNEGSKA (reference sequence). CDR3 length: 11 amino acids. Trimming cost V 3 bases and J 4 bases, with 6 bases left between them. Here the CDR3 DNA reads TGCAGTGCTAGTATTGGAGAGACCCAGTACTTC. Translating it yields CSASIGETQYF.

The chain couples TRBV7-9 to TRBJ2-1, with 7 bases matching TRBD2. V gave up 5 bases and J gave up 9 bases; unmatched junction bases: 4. The germline V gene encodes CDR1 SEHNR and CDR2 FQNEAQ (reference sequence). The CDR3 runs 12 residues. CDR3 sequence: CASSLSGGEQFF. The CDR3 bases are TGTGCCAGCAGCCTCTCGGGGGGTGAGCAGTTCTTC.

The V gene is TRBV5-1, the J gene TRBJ2-7, with D uncertain. The CDR3 is 13 residues long. Deletions cut 6 bases from V and 6 bases from J, with 16 bases between. Germline-derived CDR1 and CDR2 are SGHRS and YFSETQ. CDR3 nucleotides: TGCGCCAGCAACTTCGCGCGGCGTCGCGAGCAGTACTTC. Translated: CASNFARRREQYF. The whole variable domain, filled in from reference TRBV5-1 and TRBJ2-7, reads KAGVTQTPRYLIKTRGQQVTLSCSPISGHRSVSWYQQTPGQGLQFLFEYFSETQRNKGNFPGRFSGRQFSNSRSEMNVSTLELGDSALYLCASNFARRREQYFGPGTRLTVT.

The chain couples TRBV28 to TRBJ2-5, with TRBD1 matching 11 bases. After removal of 10 bases from V and 4 bases from J, the junction contained 11 bases not matched to a gene. CDR1 is MDHEN and CDR2 is SYDVKM in the germline V gene. The CDR3 extends over 15 amino acids. This CDR3 reads CATKRTGGAGETQYF. CDR3 sequence (DNA): TGTGCCACCAAACGGACAGGGGGCGCGGGAGAGACCCAGTACTTC.

This sequence joins TRBV7-3 and TRBJ2-7; perhaps TRBD2 as D (7 bases). The CDR3 spans 13 residues. In germline, CDR1 is SGHTA, CDR2 FQGTGA. V lost 2 bases and J lost 5, with 10 bases in between. CDR3 protein: CASSLGGGNEQYF. In DNA, the CDR3 is TGTGCCAGCAGCTTAGGCGGGGGCAACGAGCAGTACTTC.

This clone appeared once. The chain has TRBV10-3 and TRBJ2-7; 9 nucleotides line up with TRBD2. V lost 0 bases and J lost 4; bases outside the gene matches: 10. Germline V lookup: CDR1 ENHRY, CDR2 SYGVKD. This CDR3 has 17 residues. CDR3 nucleotide sequence: TGTGCCATCAGTGAGTCAAAGGTAGCGGGAGTAGGTTACGAGCAGTACTTC. Its protein product is CAISESKVAGVGYEQYF.

This clone was seen more than once but under ten times. A far larger clone is one nucleotide away, so this likely arose from a read error. The rearrangement uses TRBV4-2 and TRBJ1-5; D not resolved. The CDR3 is 12 amino acids. V lost 3 bases to trimming and J lost 3 bases, with 3 bases between them. The germline CDR1 and CDR2 sequences are LGHNA and YNFKEQ. The CDR3 nucleotides are TGTGCCAGCAGCCAGGACAATCAGCCCCAGCATTTT. As protein: CASSQDNQPQHF.

The chain carries TRBV7-9 and TRBJ2-3; a possible D gene is TRBD1 (6 bases). Germline V lookup: CDR1 SEHNR, CDR2 FQNEAQ (reference sequence). The V gene lost 5 bases and the J gene lost 5 bases, with 11 bases spanning the gap. The CDR3 loop spans 13 amino acids. CDR3 bases: TGTGCCAGCAGCCCACAGGGTTTAGATACGCAGTATTTT. Amino acid sequence: CASSPQGLDTQYF.

The rearrangement links TRBV15 to TRBJ2-7; 8 bases map to TRBD1. V was clipped by 4 bases and J by 7 bases; unmatched bases: 9. Germline V gene data show CDR1 as LNHNV and CDR2 as YYDKDF (reference sequence). This CDR3 has 14 residues. CDR3 nucleotides: TGTGCCACCAGCACTTATACCACAGGGGGAGAGCAGTACTTC. Residues: CATSTYTTGGEQYF.

The rearrangement links TRBV28 to TRBJ1-5, with D unclear. The CDR3 is 13 residues long. Germline V gene data show CDR1 as MDHEN and CDR2 as SYDVKM. The ends were cut back, 2 bases at V and 4 bases at J, with 6 bases in the middle. In nucleotides, the CDR3 is TGTGCCAGCAGTTTAAACCCTAATCAGCCCCAGCATTTT. Amino acids: CASSLNPNQPQHF.

V is TRBV7-9 and J is TRBJ1-5; the D is unclear. V shed 2 bases and J shed 4 bases, with 15 bases lying between them. CDR1 and CDR2 (germline): SEHNR, FQNEAQ (reference sequence). The CDR3 has 16 residues. The chain's CDR3 is CASSLSGRAVNQPQHF. The CDR3 bases are TGTGCCAGCAGCTTATCGGGGAGGGCTGTAAATCAGCCCCAGCATTTT. The full variable domain, completed using reference TRBV7-9 and TRBJ1-5, is DTGVSQNPRHKITKRGQNVTFRCDPISEHNRLYWYRQTLGQGPEFLTYFQNEAQLEKSRLLSDRFSAERPKGSFSTLEIQRTEQGDSAMYLCASSLSGRAVNQPQHFGDGTRLSIL.

V gene TRBV5-4 combines with J gene TRBJ2-5; 13 positions agree with TRBD2. CDR1 SGHNT and CDR2 YYREEE come from the germline V gene (reference sequence). V trimming: 3 bases; J trimming: 1 base; junction bases outside the gene matches: 6. The CDR3 is made up of 17 amino acids. The CDR3 DNA sequence: TGTGCCAGCAGCTCCGGACTAGCGGGAGAGCTCCAAGAGACCCAGTACTTC. Its protein product is CASSSGLAGELQETQYF. The complete variable domain, with remaining parts taken from reference TRBV5-4 and TRBJ2-5, reads ETGVTQSPTHLIKTRGQQVTLRCSSQSGHNTVSWYQQALGQGPQFIFQYYREEENGRGNFPPRFSGLQFPNYSSELNVNALELDDSALYLCASSSGLAGELQETQYFGPGTRLLVL.

In this sample, this clone turned up a few times. The chain joins TRBV27 to TRBJ2-7, with D possibly being TRBD2 (6 bases). CDR1 and CDR2 from the germline V gene are MNHEY and SMNVEV (reference sequence). The CDR3 is 12 amino acids. V gave up 3 bases and J gave up 3 bases, with 6 bases separating them. Written as DNA, the CDR3 is TGTGCCAGCAGTTTCGGGGGCTACGAGCAGTACTTC. Translated: CASSFGGYEQYF.

This chain links TRBV5-5 with TRBJ1-1; D remains unclear. V gave up 3 bases and J gave up 5 bases, with 11 bases separating them. The length of the CDR3 is 13 residues. In germline, CDR1 is SGHKS, CDR2 YYEKEE (reference sequence). This CDR3 reads CASSSGMGTEAFF. DNA for the CDR3: TGTGCCAGCAGCTCCGGGATGGGTACTGAAGCTTTCTTT.

The chain couples TRBV7-2 to TRBJ2-7; D is ambiguous. The CDR3 loop spans 17 amino acids. The V gene's germline CDR1 is SGHTA and CDR2 FQGNSA. V was shortened by 2 bases and J by 0 bases, with 17 bases between the two germline ends. The CDR3 DNA reads as TGTGCCAGCAGCTTAATTTTGGCCAGAATTAACTCCTACGAGCAGTACTTC. Its translation is CASSLILARINSYEQYF.

The count of this clone is one. V is TRBV11-2 and J is TRBJ1-5, with 8 bases that match TRBD1. The CDR3 is made up of 17 amino acids. With 0 bases clipped from V and 0 bases from J, the junction kept 4 bases outside the gene matches. CDR1 and CDR2 (germline): SGHAT, FQNNGV. The CDR3 DNA is TGTGCCAGCAGCTTAGATGGGACAGGCCTTAGCAATCAGCCCCAGCATTTT. Its translation: CASSLDGTGLSNQPQHF. The variable domain in full, with the rest retrieved from reference TRBV11-2 and TRBJ1-5, is EAGVAQSPRYKIIEKRQSVAFWCNPISGHATLYWYQQILGQGPKLLIQFQNNGVVDDSQLPKDRFSAERLKGVDSTLKIQPAKLEDSAVYLCASSLDGTGLSNQPQHFGDGTRLSIL.

The rearrangement links TRBV7-2 to TRBJ1-1; D is ambiguous. Between the trimmed V and J ends, which lost 1 base and 0 bases, there was a span of 3 bases. This CDR3 has 13 amino acids. From germline, CDR1 is SGHTA and CDR2 FQGNSA. CDR3 in DNA: TGTGCCAGCAGCTTAGAGATGAACACTGAAGCTTTCTTT. Translation: CASSLEMNTEAFF.

The rearrangement links TRBV5-1 to TRBJ2-3; 11 bases agree with TRBD2. The CDR3 has 17 residues. With 4 bases clipped from V and 0 bases from J, the junction kept 7 bases outside the gene matches. The germline gives CDR1 SGHRS, CDR2 YFSETQ. CDR3 in amino acids: CASSARTSGYSTDTQYF. In nucleotides, the CDR3 is TGCGCCAGCAGCGCCCGGACTAGCGGGTACAGCACAGATACGCAGTATTTT.

The chain carries TRBV4-2 and TRBJ2-1; D is possibly TRBD2 (5 bases). The CDR3 has 15 residues. Trimming shortened V by 1 base and J by 0 bases, and 7 bases separated the two germline ends. CDR1 is LGHNA, CDR2 YNFKEQ, per germline. CDR3 nucleotide sequence: TGTGCCAGCAGCCAAGTGACTAACTCCTACAATGAGCAGTTCTTC. Translation: CASSQVTNSYNEQFF.

This chain joins TRBV28 and TRBJ1-5; 8 nucleotides agree with TRBD1. The germline V gene encodes CDR1 MDHEN and CDR2 SYDVKM. After removal of 3 bases from V and 2 bases from J, the junction contained 0 bases not matched to a gene. The CDR3 covers 14 residues. CDR3 sequence: CASSLTGGNQPQHF. Here the CDR3 DNA reads TGTGCCAGCAGTTTGACAGGGGGCAATCAGCCCCAGCATTTT.

The chain is built from TRBV7-9 and TRBJ2-1; D is possibly TRBD2 (5 bases). The CDR3 runs to 11 residues. Per germline, CDR1 SEHNR and CDR2 FQNEAQ (reference sequence). The V end lost 6 bases, the J end lost 5 bases, and 5 bases lay between the germline ends. CDR3 protein: CASRRDNEQFF. Written as DNA, the CDR3 is TGTGCCAGCAGGAGGGACAATGAGCAGTTCTTC.

The chain uses TRBV9 and TRBJ2-2; D gene uncertain. This CDR3 contains 16 residues. Germline V gene sequence: CDR1 SGDLS, CDR2 YYNGEE. Deletions cut 0 bases from V and 0 bases from J, with 9 bases between. Here the CDR3 DNA reads TGTGCCAGCAGCGTAGGGTTAGGCCCGAACACCGGGGAGCTGTTTTTT. It yields the protein CASSVGLGPNTGELFF.

This clone was observed a handful of times. The chain combines TRBV4-3 with TRBJ1-1, with D possibly TRBD1 on 5 matching bases. CDR1 and CDR2 from the germline V gene are LGHNA and YSLEER. The V end lost 0 bases, the J end lost 5 bases, and 16 bases lay between the germline ends. This CDR3 has 16 residues. CDR3 coding DNA: TGCGCCAGCAGCCAAGATTTCAGAAAGGGGTGGACTGAAGCTTTCTTT. As protein: CASSQDFRKGWTEAFF.